This TCR beta chain was recovered during a study of OX40 agonist ivuxolimab in advanced cancers. As for the study in general: Ivuxolimab, which patients received intravenously every 2 weeks, was dosed at 0.01 to 10 mg/kg.

Worth noting for this clone: Antigen unknown.

The assay was immunoSEQ multiplex PCR, and TCRdb's table has in-frame clones only and misses some. The sample holds tens of thousands of clones, roughly 88% seen once. The study's findings and limits: Both CD4+ and CD8+ T cell populations in blood had undergone clonal expansion by week 6 at 0.1 to 3.0 mg/kg.

Germline-derived CDR1 and CDR2 are SGHTA and FQGNSA. The germline V and J ends were trimmed by 4 bases and 1 base, with 8 bases remaining between them. The CDR3 consists of 15 residues. The sample here was CD4+ or CD8+ T cells sorted from blood, taken in a trial of the OX40 agonist ivuxolimab. The J gene is TRBJ2-6, the V gene TRBV7-2; D is possibly TRBD2 (6 bases). The sequence was obtained from an adult with an advanced solid tumor such as melanoma, head and neck, liver or kidney cancer. This CDR3 is CASSYAGSGANVLTF. The CDR3 DNA sequence: TGTGCCAGCAGCTACGCGGGGTCTGGGGCCAACGTCCTGACTTTC.